A single sample is the source of the 18 T cell receptor beta chains below, sequenced in a study of T cell responses to AZD1222 COVID-19 vaccine. This table comes from immunoSEQ multiplex PCR, and its TCRdb copy is limited to in-frame clones, with some not included. The data contain about 120,000 clones, over 75% of them singletons. The specimen comprised peripheral blood, sampled on day 0 of AZD1222 vaccination. Receptor source: an adult in good health.

The chain combines TRBV11-3 with TRBJ2-2; TRBD2 matches at 8 bases. V shed 1 base and J 6 bases; nucleotides not matched to a gene: 7. This CDR3 is built from 16 residues. The V gene's germline CDR1 is SGHNT and CDR2 YENEEA. In DNA form, the CDR3 reads TGTGCCAGCAGCTTAGGGGCTATAGCGGGATCCGGGGAGCTGTTTTTT. The encoded protein is CASSLGAIAGSGELFF.

This clone was counted a single time. This chain links TRBV30 with TRBJ2-5; 12 nucleotides align to TRBD2. There are 16 residues in the CDR3. The J segment lost 1 base and the V segment lost 3 bases, leaving 6 bases of the junction unmatched. Germline V lookup: CDR1 GTSNPN, CDR2 SVGIG (reference sequence). This CDR3 is CAWSLGLAGVQETQYF. CDR3 nucleotide sequence: TGTGCCTGGAGCCTGGGACTAGCGGGTGTCCAAGAGACCCAGTACTTC.

The chain employs TRBV11-3 and TRBJ2-1; TRBD1 agrees at 12 bases. The CDR3 covers 16 residues. J was trimmed by 8 bases and V by 3 bases; bases with no gene match: 8. Germline CDR1 reads SGHNT; CDR2 reads YENEEA. CDR3 in DNA: TGTGCCAGCAGCTTGGGGACAGGGGGCCGAGGGGATGAGCAGTTCTTC. It translates to CASSLGTGGRGDEQFF.

This clone was counted once. The chain has TRBV14 and TRBJ2-3, with unresolved D. Looked up from germline, CDR1 is SGHDN and CDR2 is FVKESK. This CDR3 comprises 19 residues. With 0 bases removed from V and 0 bases from J, the gap between germline ends came to 19 bases. Written as DNA, the CDR3 is TGTGCCAGCAGCCAAGATTACTCACGCGGATACTTTAGCACAGATACGCAGTATTTT. This encodes CASSQDYSRGYFSTDTQYF.

V usage is TRBV7-9 and J usage is TRBJ2-3, with D perhaps TRBD2 (6 bases). Germline-derived CDR1 and CDR2 are SEHNR and FQNEAQ (reference sequence). The CDR3 totals 14 residues. V was cut by 1 base and J by 5 bases, with 10 bases left in between. The CDR3 here is CASSLDTGGDTQYF. CDR3 nucleotides: TGTGCCAGCAGCTTAGATACCGGGGGAGATACGCAGTATTTT.

The chain employs TRBV3-1 (or the pseudogene TRBV3-2) and TRBJ2-1, with 8 nucleotides matching TRBD2. Germline V CDR1 and CDR2: LGHDT, YNNKEL (reference sequence). The CDR3 consists of 13 residues. J gave up 7 bases and V 2 bases, and 1 base lay outside the gene matches. The CDR3 coding sequence is TGTGCCAGCAGCCAATCGGGAGGGAATGAGCAGTTCTTC. It codes for CASSQSGGNEQFF.

The CDR3 loop is CASSLQGAYGYTF. The CDR3 DNA reads as TGTGCCAGCAGCCTGCAGGGGGCTTATGGCTACACCTTC. The rearrangement links TRBV5-4 to TRBJ1-2; 8 bases fit TRBD1. J gave up 5 bases and V 4 bases, and 4 bases lay outside the gene matches. Germline V lookup: CDR1 SGHNT, CDR2 YYREEE (reference sequence). The CDR3 consists of 13 residues.

J is TRBJ1-2 and V is TRBV28; maybe TRBD1 (6 bases). Between the trimmed V and J ends, which lost 6 bases and 4 bases, there was a span of 18 bases. Germline CDR1 is MDHEN and CDR2 is SYDVKM. The CDR3 contains 15 residues. CDR3 in DNA: TGTGCCAGCAGGGAGACAGGCGCCTACCTCTATGGCTACACCTTC. Amino acids: CASRETGAYLYGYTF.

This clone was counted between two and nine times. The gene calls are TRBV6-6 and TRBJ2-1; 7 bases are shared with TRBD2. Looked up from germline, CDR1 is MNHNY and CDR2 is SVGAGI (reference sequence). The junction had 10 bases not matched to a gene; V was cut back by 7 bases and J by 7 bases. The CDR3 totals 14 residues. The DNA of the CDR3 is TGTGCCAGCACCCGAAGTCTAGCGGTTAATGAGCAGTTCTTC. It translates to CASTRSLAVNEQFF.

The V and J genes are TRBV15 and TRBJ1-5; 8 bases fit TRBD1. Trimming removed 3 bases from V and 2 bases from J; junction bases left unmatched: 3. The CDR3 contains 15 residues. CDR1 LNHNV and CDR2 YYDKDF come from the germline V gene (reference sequence). For the CDR3, the DNA is TGTGCCACCAGCAGGACAGGGGAGGGCAATCAGCCCCAGCATTTT. Amino acids: CATSRTGEGNQPQHF.

This clone was picked up a small number of times. V gene TRBV7-3 combines with J gene TRBJ2-3; 7 bases agree with TRBD2. With V trimmed by 4 bases and J by 2 bases, 6 bases remained unmatched. Germline values: CDR1 SGHTA, CDR2 FQGTGA. CDR3 length equals 15 residues. The CDR3 sequence: CASSSTGLSTDTQYF. As DNA, the CDR3 is TGTGCCAGCAGCTCGACGGGACTATCCACAGATACGCAGTATTTT.

V gene TRBV10-3 combines with J gene TRBJ2-1, with 10 bases matching TRBD2. J gave up 1 base and V 2 bases, and 5 bases lay outside the gene matches. Germline CDR1 is ENHRY and CDR2 is SYGVKD. The CDR3 length is 17 residues. Here the CDR3 DNA reads TGTGCCATCAGTGAGACGGGACTAGCGAGTTCCTACAATGAGCAGTTCTTC. Translated, it gives CAISETGLASSYNEQFF.

The rearrangement joins TRBV5-1 to TRBJ1-1; D call uncertain. Trimming cost V 1 base and J 1 base, with 5 bases left between them. Germline CDR1 and CDR2: SGHRS and YFSETQ. The CDR3 covers 13 residues. In nucleotides, the CDR3 is TGCGCCAGCAGCTTGTTTGGGAACACTGAAGCTTTCTTT. Translation: CASSLFGNTEAFF.

The V gene is TRBV4-2, the J gene TRBJ2-3; TRBD1 agrees at 9 bases. J gave up 4 bases and V 0 bases, and 5 bases lay outside the gene matches. The germline V gene has CDR1 LGHNA and CDR2 YNFKEQ. CDR3 length: 16 amino acids. The CDR3 DNA reads TGTGCCAGCAGCCAAGATTGGACAGGGGTCCCAGATACGCAGTATTTT. Its translation: CASSQDWTGVPDTQYF.

This CDR3 reads CASSLGLAGGRTYTQYF. For the CDR3, the DNA is TGTGCCAGCAGCCTAGGACTAGCGGGGGGCCGCACTTATACGCAGTATTTT. J is TRBJ2-3 and V is TRBV7-6, with 14 bases fitting TRBD2. CDR1 and CDR2 (germline): SGHVS, FNYEAQ. There are 17 residues in the CDR3. Germline trimming cut 5 bases from V and 7 bases from J; bases unmatched to any gene: 11.

This clone appeared a few times. The chain joins TRBV7-7 to TRBJ2-1, with a tentative D call TRBD1 (5 bases). CDR1 SSHAT and CDR2 FNYEAQ come from the germline V gene (reference sequence). This CDR3 has 13 residues. Deletions cut 5 bases from V and 10 bases from J, with 15 bases between. The CDR3 loop is CASSPDSTMEQFF. In DNA, the CDR3 is TGTGCCAGCAGCCCTGACAGTACAATGGAGCAGTTCTTC.

The table lists this clone with a count of one. The chain recombines TRBV5-1 with TRBJ2-1; no definite D call. Germline CDR1 is SGHRS and CDR2 is YFSETQ. V lost 3 bases and J 5 bases, leaving 9 bases between the germline ends. The CDR3 loop spans 13 amino acids. CDR3 region: CASSSAWDNEQFF. CDR3 DNA: TGCGCCAGCAGCTCCGCATGGGACAATGAGCAGTTCTTC.

V and J are TRBV11-3 and TRBJ1-4; TRBD1 matches 11 bases. CDR1 and CDR2 (germline): SGHNT, YENEEA. CDR3 size: 15 residues. J lost 6 bases, V lost 2 bases, and 2 bases had no gene match. The DNA of the CDR3 is TGTGCCAGCAGCTTACCGGGACAGGGGGATGAAAAACTGTTTTTT. Amino acids: CASSLPGQGDEKLFF.